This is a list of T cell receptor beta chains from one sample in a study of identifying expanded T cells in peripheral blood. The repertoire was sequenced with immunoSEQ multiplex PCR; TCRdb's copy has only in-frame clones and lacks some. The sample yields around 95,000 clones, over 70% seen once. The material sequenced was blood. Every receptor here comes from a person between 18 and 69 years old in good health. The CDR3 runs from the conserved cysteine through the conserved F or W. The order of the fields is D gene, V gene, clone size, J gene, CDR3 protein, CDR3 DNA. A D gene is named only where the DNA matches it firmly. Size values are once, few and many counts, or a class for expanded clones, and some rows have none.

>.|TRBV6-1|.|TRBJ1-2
CASSGVDRKGVNGYTF
TGTGCCAGCAGTGGGGTGGACCGAAAGGGTGTAAATGGCTACACCTTC
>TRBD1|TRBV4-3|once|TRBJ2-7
CASSQGGQAYEQYF
TGCGCCAGCAGCCAAGGGGGACAGGCCTACGAGCAGTACTTC
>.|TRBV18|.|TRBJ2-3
CASSPPGGPDTQYF
TGTGCCAGCTCACCACCAGGGGGACCAGATACGCAGTATTTT
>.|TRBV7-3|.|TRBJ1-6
CASSLNPGWGSPLHF
TGTGCCAGCAGCTTAAACCCAGGGTGGGGTTCACCCCTCCACTTT
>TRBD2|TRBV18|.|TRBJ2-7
CASARLATEQYF
TGTGCCAGCGCCAGACTAGCCACCGAGCAGTACTTC
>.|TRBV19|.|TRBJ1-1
CATTSKLNTEAFF
TGTGCCACTACCAGTAAACTGAACACTGAAGCTTTCTTT
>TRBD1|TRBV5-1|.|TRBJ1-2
CASIRGSGQVYGYTF
TGCGCCAGCATTAGGGGATCAGGACAGGTCTATGGCTACACCTTC
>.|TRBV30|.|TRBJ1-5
CAWSSTFSNQPQHF
TGTGCCTGGAGTTCGACTTTTAGCAATCAGCCCCAGCATTTT
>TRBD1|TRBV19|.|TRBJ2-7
CASGTGAYEQYF
TGTGCCAGCGGGACAGGGGCCTACGAGCAGTACTTC
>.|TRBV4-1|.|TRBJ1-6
CASSPSPGRDSPLHF
TGCGCCAGCAGCCCGTCGCCAGGTAGAGATTCACCCCTCCACTTT
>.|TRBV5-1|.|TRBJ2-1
CASSLASRGSYNEQFF
TGCGCCAGCAGCTTGGCCTCTAGGGGGTCCTACAATGAGCAGTTCTTC
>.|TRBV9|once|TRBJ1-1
CASSVDPRGFRTEAFF
TGTGCCAGCAGCGTAGACCCCAGGGGTTTTAGAACTGAAGCTTTCTTT
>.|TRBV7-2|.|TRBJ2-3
CASSAGTASLTDTQYF
TGTGCCAGCAGCGCCGGTACGGCGAGTCTAACAGATACGCAGTATTTT
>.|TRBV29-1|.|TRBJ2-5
CSVEVLGHGRETQYF
TGCAGCGTTGAAGTCCTAGGACACGGGAGAGAGACCCAGTACTTC
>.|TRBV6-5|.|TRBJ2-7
CASSYARGHEQYF
TGTGCCAGCAGTTACGCCAGGGGCCACGAGCAGTACTTC
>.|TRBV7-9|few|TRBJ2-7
CASSQPRAYEQYF
TGTGCCAGCAGCCAACCTAGGGCCTACGAGCAGTACTTC
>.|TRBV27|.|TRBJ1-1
CASSLSTRTEAFF
TGTGCCAGCAGTTTATCAACCCGGACTGAAGCTTTCTTT
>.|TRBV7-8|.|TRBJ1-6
CASSGRQHPPLYNSPLHF
TGTGCCAGCAGCGGACGACAGCATCCTCCTCTCTATAATTCACCCCTCCACTTT